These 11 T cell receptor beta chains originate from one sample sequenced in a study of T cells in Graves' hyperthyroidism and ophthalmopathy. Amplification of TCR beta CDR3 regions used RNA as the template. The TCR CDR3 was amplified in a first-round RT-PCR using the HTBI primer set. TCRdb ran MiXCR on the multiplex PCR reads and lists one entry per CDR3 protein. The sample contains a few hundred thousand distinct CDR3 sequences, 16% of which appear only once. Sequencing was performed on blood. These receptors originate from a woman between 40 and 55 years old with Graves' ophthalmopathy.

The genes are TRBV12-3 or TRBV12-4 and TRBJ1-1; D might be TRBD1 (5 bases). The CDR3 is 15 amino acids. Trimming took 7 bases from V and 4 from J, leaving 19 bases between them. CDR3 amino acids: CASIPAGQGGTEAFF. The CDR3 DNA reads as TGTGCCAGCATCCCGGCAGGGCAGGGTGGCACTGAAGCTTTCTTT.

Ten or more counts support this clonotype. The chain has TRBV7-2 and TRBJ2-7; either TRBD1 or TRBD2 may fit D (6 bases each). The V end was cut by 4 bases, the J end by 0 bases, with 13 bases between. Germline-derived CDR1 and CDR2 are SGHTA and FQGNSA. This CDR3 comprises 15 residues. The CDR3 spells CASSSTGGVSYEQYF. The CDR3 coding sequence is TGTGCCAGCAGCTCGACCGGGGGCGTCTCCTACGAGCAGTACTTC.

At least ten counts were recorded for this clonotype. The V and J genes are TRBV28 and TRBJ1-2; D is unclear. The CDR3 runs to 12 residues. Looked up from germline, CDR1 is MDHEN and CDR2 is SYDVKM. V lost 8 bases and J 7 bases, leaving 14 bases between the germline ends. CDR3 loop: CASESLSVGYTF. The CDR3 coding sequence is TGTGCCAGCGAATCCCTGTCGGTTGGCTACACCTTC.

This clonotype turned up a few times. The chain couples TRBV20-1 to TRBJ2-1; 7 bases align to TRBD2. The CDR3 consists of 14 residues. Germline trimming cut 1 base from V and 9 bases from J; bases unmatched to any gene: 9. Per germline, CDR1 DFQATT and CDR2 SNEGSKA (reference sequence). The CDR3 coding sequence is TGCAGTGCTAGAGCGGGAGGCCCCTTTAGTGAGCAGTTCTTC. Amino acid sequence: CSARAGGPFSEQFF.

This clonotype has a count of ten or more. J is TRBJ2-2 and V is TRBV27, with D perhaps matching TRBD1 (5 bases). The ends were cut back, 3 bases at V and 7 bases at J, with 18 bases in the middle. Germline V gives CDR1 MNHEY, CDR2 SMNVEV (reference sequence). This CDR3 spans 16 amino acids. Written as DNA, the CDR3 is TGTGCCAGCAGTTTGAGAGACACAACAAGGGGCGGGGAGCTGTTTTTT. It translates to CASSLRDTTRGGELFF.

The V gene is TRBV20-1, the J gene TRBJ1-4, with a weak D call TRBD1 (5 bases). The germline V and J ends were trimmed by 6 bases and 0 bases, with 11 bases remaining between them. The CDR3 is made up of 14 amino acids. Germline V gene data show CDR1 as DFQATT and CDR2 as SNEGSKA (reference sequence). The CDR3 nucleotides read TGCAGTGCCCGAGACAGTGCAACTAATGAAAAACTGTTTTTT. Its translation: CSARDSATNEKLFF.

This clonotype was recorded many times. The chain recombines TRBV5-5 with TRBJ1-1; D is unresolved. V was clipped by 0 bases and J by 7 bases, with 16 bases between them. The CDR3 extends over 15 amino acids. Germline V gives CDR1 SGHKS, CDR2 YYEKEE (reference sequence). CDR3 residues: CASSLATGPTREAFF. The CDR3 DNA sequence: TGTGCCAGCAGCTTGGCCACGGGTCCTACCCGTGAAGCTTTCTTT. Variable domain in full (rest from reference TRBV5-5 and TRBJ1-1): DAGVTQSPTHLIKTRGQQVTLRCSPISGHKSVSWYQQVLGQGPQFIFQYYEKEERGRGNFPDRFSARQFPNYSSELNVNALLLGDSALYLCASSLATGPTREAFFGQGTRLTVV.

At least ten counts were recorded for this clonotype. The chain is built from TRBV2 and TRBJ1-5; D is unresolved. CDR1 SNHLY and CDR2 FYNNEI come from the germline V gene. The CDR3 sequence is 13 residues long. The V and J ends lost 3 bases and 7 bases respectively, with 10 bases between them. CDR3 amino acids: CASSEKGWQPQHF. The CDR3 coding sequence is TGTGCCAGCAGTGAGAAGGGATGGCAGCCCCAGCATTTT.

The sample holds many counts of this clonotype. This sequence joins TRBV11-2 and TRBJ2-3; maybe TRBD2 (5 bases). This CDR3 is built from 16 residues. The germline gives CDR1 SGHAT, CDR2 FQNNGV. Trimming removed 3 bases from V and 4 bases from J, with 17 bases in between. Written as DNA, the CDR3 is TGTGCCAGCAGCTTTGGAGGCCGTCCGGCGGCAGATACGCAGTATTTT. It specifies CASSFGGRPAADTQYF.

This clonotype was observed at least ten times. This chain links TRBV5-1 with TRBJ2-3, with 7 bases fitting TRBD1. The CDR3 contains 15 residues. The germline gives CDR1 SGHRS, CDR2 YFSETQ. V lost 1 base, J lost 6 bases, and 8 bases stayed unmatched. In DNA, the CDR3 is TGCGCCAGCAGCTTGCCTACAGGGGCATCGGATACGCAGTATTTT. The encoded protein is CASSLPTGASDTQYF. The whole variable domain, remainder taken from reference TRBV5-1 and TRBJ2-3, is KAGVTQTPRYLIKTRGQQVTLSCSPISGHRSVSWYQQTPGQGLQFLFEYFSETQRNKGNFPGRFSGRQFSNSRSEMNVSTLELGDSALYLCASSLPTGASDTQYFGPGTRLTVL.

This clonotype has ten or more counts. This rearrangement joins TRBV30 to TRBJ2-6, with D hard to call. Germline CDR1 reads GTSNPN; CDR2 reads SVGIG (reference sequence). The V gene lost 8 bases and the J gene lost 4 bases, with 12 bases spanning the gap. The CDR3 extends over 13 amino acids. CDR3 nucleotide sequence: TGTGCCCAACGGGCTTCCGGGGCCAACGTCCTGACTTTC. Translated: CAQRASGANVLTF.